The TCR beta chain described here comes from a study of cytomegalovirus exposure and HLA in healthy donors. PCR employed 60 Vbeta and 13 Jbeta primers. Clones were sequenced by immunoSEQ multiplex PCR, and TCRdb holds only the in-frame ones, with some missing. The listing contains some 34,000 clones. Germline assignment: CDR1 SGHRS and CDR2 YFSETQ. This CDR3 is built from 13 residues. Trimming left V 5 bases short and J 5 bases short, with 13 bases between. The source of this sequence is a woman aged 40 to 49 in good health and CMV-seropositive. The chain joins TRBV5-1 to TRBJ1-1; the D is unclear. The sample comprised PBMCs. CDR3 sequence reads: CASSFEAGTEAFF. In nucleotides, the CDR3 is TGCGCCAGCAGTTTCGAAGCGGGAACTGAAGCTTTCTTT.